These 13 T cell receptor beta chains were sequenced from one sample in a study of CD8+ T cells in alopecia areata. The sample's treatment: oral pan-JAK inhibitor, 5-10 mg twice daily. Extracted RNA was reverse transcribed into cDNA, the sequencing template. Clones were sequenced by immunoSEQ multiplex PCR, and TCRdb holds only the in-frame ones, with some missing. This sample carries 170,000 or so clones, around 58% of them seen once, and the ten largest clones take approximately 12%. The input for sequencing was CD8+ T cells sorted from blood, taken at week 24, from a patient treated with tofacitinib. The receptors here all came from a human donor with alopecia areata.

This clone was recorded a few times. This rearrangement joins TRBV14 to TRBJ2-7; D not certain. Trimming pared 1 base from V and 4 bases from J, leaving 8 bases between. Germline CDR1 reads SGHDN; CDR2 reads FVKESK. This CDR3 is 13 amino acids long. Written as DNA, the CDR3 is TGTGCCAGCAGCCAAGGTTGGGTTTACGAGCAGTACTTC. It yields the protein CASSQGWVYEQYF.

The chain joins TRBV9 to TRBJ1-2, with a tentative D call TRBD1 (5 bases). The germline V gene encodes CDR1 SGDLS and CDR2 YYNGEE. V lost 3 bases and J 1 base, leaving 10 bases between the germline ends. The CDR3 loop spans 14 amino acids. The CDR3 is CASSGQSLNYGYTF. The CDR3 DNA follows: TGTGCCAGCAGCGGACAGTCCCTTAACTATGGCTACACCTTC.

The chain's CDR3 is CSADTDGYEQYF. CDR3 bases: TGCAGCGCAGACACCGACGGCTACGAGCAGTACTTC. The chain recombines TRBV29-1 with TRBJ2-7; the D is unclear. There are 12 residues in the CDR3. CDR1 SQVTM and CDR2 ANQGSEA come from the germline V gene. Trimming shortened V by 7 bases and J by 3 bases, and 13 bases separated the two germline ends.

This clone showed up just a few times. This chain links TRBV2 with TRBJ1-1; the D gene is possibly TRBD1 (5 bases). The germline V gene encodes CDR1 SNHLY and CDR2 FYNNEI. The CDR3 sequence is 16 residues long. The V end was cut by 6 bases, the J end by 4 bases, with 21 bases between. CDR3 bases: TGTGCCAGCAGGAATACCTTGGGACTTGGGAGCACTGAAGCTTTCTTT. This encodes CASRNTLGLGSTEAFF.

V gene TRBV27 combines with J gene TRBJ1-2; unclear D gene. CDR3 length: 14 amino acids. Germline-derived CDR1 and CDR2 are MNHEY and SMNVEV (reference sequence). Trimming removed 6 bases at V and 0 bases at J, with 11 bases between. The CDR3 is CASRTSGPNYGYTF. In DNA, the CDR3 is TGTGCCAGCAGAACCTCGGGCCCTAACTATGGCTACACCTTC.

This clone appeared a few times. The chain joins TRBV30 to TRBJ2-7; 7 bases are a match to TRBD1. Per germline, CDR1 GTSNPN and CDR2 SVGIG (reference sequence). V was clipped by 4 bases and J by 2 bases; unmatched bases: 5. The CDR3 totals 13 residues. The CDR3 region has the DNA TGTGCCTGGAATGGGCAGGGGGCCTACGAGCAGTACTTC. Its protein is CAWNGQGAYEQYF.

The V and J genes are TRBV19 and TRBJ2-3; D gene ambiguous. The CDR3 has 12 amino acids. In germline, CDR1 is LNHDA, CDR2 SQIVND (reference sequence). CDR3 sequence: CYADGSTDTQYF. In nucleotides, the CDR3 is TGTTACGCCGACGGAAGCACAGATACGCAGTATTTT.

The V and J genes are TRBV5-1 and TRBJ2-3; D uncertain. CDR3 length: 11 residues. Trimming shortened V by 3 bases and J by 3 bases, and 2 bases separated the two germline ends. The germline V gene has CDR1 SGHRS and CDR2 YFSETQ. The CDR3 sequence: CASSWTDTQYF. CDR3 DNA sequence: TGCGCCAGCAGCTGGACAGATACGCAGTATTTT.

The rearrangement links TRBV2 to TRBJ2-7; possibly TRBD1 for D (5 bases). Germline V gene lookup returns CDR1 SNHLY and CDR2 FYNNEI. This CDR3 has 14 amino acids. Between the trimmed V and J ends, which lost 4 bases and 6 bases, there was a span of 16 bases. For the CDR3, the DNA is TGTGCCAGCAGTGTTTTTCAGGGATGGGTCGAGCAGTACTTC. It translates to CASSVFQGWVEQYF.

A note on this clone: The same CDR3 also results from other DNA sequences found in this sample. The V gene is TRBV19, the J gene TRBJ2-1; D is unclear. CDR3 length: 12 amino acids. V was cut by 3 bases and J by 7 bases, with 7 bases left in between. CDR1 is LNHDA, CDR2 SQIVND, per germline (reference sequence). CDR3 sequence: CASSITRNEQFF. The CDR3 DNA reads TGTGCCAGTAGTATCACGCGGAATGAGCAGTTCTTC.

The sample holds a few counts of this clone. The chain has TRBV2 and TRBJ2-7; D possibly corresponds to TRBD2 (5 bases). The germline gives CDR1 SNHLY, CDR2 FYNNEI. V gave up 9 bases and J gave up 7 bases, with 13 bases separating them. The CDR3 totals 11 residues. CDR3 residues: CASLTSGEQYF. For the CDR3, the DNA is TGTGCCAGTCTAACATCGGGGGAGCAGTACTTC.

This clone came up once. The chain employs TRBV27 and TRBJ2-7; maybe TRBD1 (6 bases). This CDR3 has 14 amino acids. The germline CDR1 and CDR2 sequences are MNHEY and SMNVEV (reference sequence). V lost 5 bases, J lost 0 bases, and 11 bases lay in between. CDR3 sequence: CASSRHRVSYEQYF. Here the CDR3 DNA reads TGTGCCAGCAGTAGACACAGGGTCTCCTACGAGCAGTACTTC.

Only a few counts were recorded for this clone. This sequence joins TRBV13 and TRBJ2-3; 7 bases agree with TRBD2. The CDR3 runs to 14 residues. The V gene's germline CDR1 is PRHDT and CDR2 FYEKMQ (reference sequence). After removal of 8 bases from V and 2 bases from J, the junction contained 7 bases not matched to a gene. CDR3 residues: CASYRAGLTDTQYF. The DNA of the CDR3 is TGTGCCAGCTATCGAGCGGGACTCACAGATACGCAGTATTTT.